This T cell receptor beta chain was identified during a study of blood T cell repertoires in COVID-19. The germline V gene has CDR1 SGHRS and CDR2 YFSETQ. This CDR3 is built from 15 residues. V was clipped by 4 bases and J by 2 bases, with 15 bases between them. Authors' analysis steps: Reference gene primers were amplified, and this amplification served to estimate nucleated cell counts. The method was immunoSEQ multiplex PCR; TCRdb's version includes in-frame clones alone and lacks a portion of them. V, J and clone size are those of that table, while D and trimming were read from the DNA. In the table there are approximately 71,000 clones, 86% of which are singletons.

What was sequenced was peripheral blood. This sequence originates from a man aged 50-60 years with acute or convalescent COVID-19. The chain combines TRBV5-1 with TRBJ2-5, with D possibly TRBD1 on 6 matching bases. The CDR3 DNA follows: TGCGCCAGCAGCGTGGACCGGGACAAGCAAGAGACCCAGTACTTC. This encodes CASSVDRDKQETQYF.